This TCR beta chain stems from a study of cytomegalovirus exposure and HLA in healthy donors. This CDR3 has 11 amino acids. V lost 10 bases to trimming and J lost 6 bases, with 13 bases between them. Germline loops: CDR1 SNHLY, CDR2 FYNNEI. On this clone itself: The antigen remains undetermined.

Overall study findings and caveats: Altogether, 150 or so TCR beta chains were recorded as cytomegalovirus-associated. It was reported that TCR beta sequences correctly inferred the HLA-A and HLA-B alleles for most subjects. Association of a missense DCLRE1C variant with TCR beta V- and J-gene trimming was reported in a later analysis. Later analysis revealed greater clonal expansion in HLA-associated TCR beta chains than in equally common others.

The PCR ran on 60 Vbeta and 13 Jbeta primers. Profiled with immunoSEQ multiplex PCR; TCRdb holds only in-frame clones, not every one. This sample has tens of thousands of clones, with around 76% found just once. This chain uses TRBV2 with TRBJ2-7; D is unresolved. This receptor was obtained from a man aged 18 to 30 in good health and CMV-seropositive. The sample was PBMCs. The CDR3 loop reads CATQAPGEQYF. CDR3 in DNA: TGTGCCACCCAAGCCCCTGGCGAGCAGTACTTC. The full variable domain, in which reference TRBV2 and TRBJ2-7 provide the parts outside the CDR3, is EPEVTQTPSHQVTQMGQEVILRCVPISNHLYFYWYRQILGQKVEFLVSFYNNEISEKSEIFDDQFSVERPDGSNFTLKIRSTKLEDSAMYFCATQAPGEQYFGPGTRLTVT.